Listed below are T cell receptor beta chains from one sample, sequenced in a study of blood T cell repertoires in COVID-19. Profiling relied on immunoSEQ multiplex PCR, and the TCRdb table lists in-frame clones only, not all of them. The sample consists of about 200,000 clones, 84% of them appearing once. The sequencing input was PBMCs or T cells enriched from blood (not recorded which). The source of these receptors is a man aged 40-49 years who had recovered from COVID-19. Each CDR3 is given with its conserved first and last residue. Fields, in order: J gene, clone size, CDR3 length, D gene, V gene, CDR3 protein, CDR3 DNA. D genes are given only for firm matches. Size is stated for part of the rows, as once, few or many counts, or as a class when the clone is expanded.

J: TRBJ2-5; size: few; length: 14; D: TRBD2; V: TRBV20-1; CDR3: CSASGRGAREAQYF; DNA: TGCAGTGCTAGTGGGCGGGGGGCCAGAGAGGCCCAGTACTTC
J: TRBJ1-4; size: few; length: 13; D: -; V: TRBV7-2; CDR3: CASSFKLNEKLFF; DNA: TGTGCCAGCAGCTTTAAACTGAATGAAAAACTGTTTTTT
J: TRBJ2-7; size: few; length: 16; D: TRBD1; V: TRBV29-1; CDR3: CSVSGTGTPRGYEQYF; DNA: TGCAGCGTTTCCGGGACAGGGACTCCCAGGGGGTACGAGCAGTACTTC
J: TRBJ1-2; size: -; length: 14; D: -; V: TRBV3-1/TRBV3-2; CDR3: CASSQVEGAYGYTF; DNA: TGTGCCAGCAGCCAAGTAGAGGGAGCCTATGGCTACACCTTC
J: TRBJ2-2; size: -; length: 18; D: TRBD2; V: TRBV5-1; CDR3: CASSLTGGGDPGTGELFF; DNA: TGCGCCAGCAGCTTGACTGGCGGGGGTGACCCAGGAACCGGGGAGCTGTTTTTT
J: TRBJ2-5; size: once; length: 16; D: TRBD2; V: TRBV5-1; CDR3: CASSIGLAGGLETQYF; DNA: TGCGCCAGCAGCATAGGACTAGCGGGGGGGCTAGAGACCCAGTACTTC
J: TRBJ1-1; size: -; length: 14; D: TRBD1; V: TRBV3-1/TRBV3-2; CDR3: CASSQAGGRTEAFF; DNA: TGTGCCAGCAGCCAAGCAGGGGGCAGAACTGAAGCTTTCTTT
J: TRBJ2-7; size: -; length: 16; D: TRBD2; V: TRBV7-8; CDR3: CASSPRTSGASYEQYF; DNA: TGTGCCAGCAGCCCCCGGACTAGCGGGGCCTCCTACGAGCAGTACTTC
J: TRBJ1-2; size: -; length: 14; D: -; V: TRBV11-2; CDR3: CASSLDGRIDGYTF; DNA: TGTGCCAGCAGCTTAGATGGGAGGATTGATGGCTACACCTTC
J: TRBJ2-3; size: once; length: 19; D: TRBD2; V: TRBV28; CDR3: CASSLRIAGGRWGTDTQYF; DNA: TGTGCCAGCAGTTTGCGGATAGCGGGGGGGCGTTGGGGCACAGATACGCAGTATTTT
J: TRBJ1-5; size: -; length: 16; D: -; V: TRBV28; CDR3: CASRWAGAYSNQPQHF; DNA: TGTGCCAGCAGGTGGGCAGGGGCATATAGCAATCAGCCCCAGCATTTT
J: TRBJ2-5; size: -; length: 14; D: TRBD2; V: TRBV5-8; CDR3: CASSSGLVKETQYF; DNA: TGTGCCAGCAGCTCAGGACTAGTGAAAGAGACCCAGTACTTC
J: TRBJ2-7; size: -; length: 13; D: -; V: TRBV7-2; CDR3: CASSSPTLYEQYF; DNA: TGTGCCAGCAGCTCTCCTACCCTCTACGAGCAGTACTTC
J: TRBJ1-2; size: -; length: 15; D: TRBD1; V: TRBV4-2; CDR3: CASSQGLTGGYGYTF; DNA: TGTGCCAGCAGCCAAGGGTTGACAGGGGGATATGGCTACACCTTC
J: TRBJ1-2; size: -; length: 16; D: TRBD1; V: TRBV2; CDR3: CASRKTSTGADYGYTF; DNA: TGTGCCAGCAGAAAGACTTCCACAGGGGCGGACTATGGCTACACCTTC
J: TRBJ1-6; size: once; length: 16; D: -; V: TRBV7-9; CDR3: CASQLMGPTYNSPLHF; DNA: TGTGCCAGCCAACTTATGGGCCCTACCTATAATTCACCCCTCCACTTT
J: TRBJ1-1; size: -; length: 15; D: TRBD1; V: TRBV19; CDR3: CASNHRQGRTTEAFF; DNA: TGTGCCAGTAACCACAGACAGGGGAGGACCACTGAAGCTTTCTTT
J: TRBJ2-7; size: once; length: 14; D: TRBD1; V: TRBV18; CDR3: CASSPPGTGYEQYF; DNA: TGTGCCAGCTCACCCCCTGGGACAGGTTACGAGCAGTACTTC
J: TRBJ1-1; size: -; length: 16; D: -; V: TRBV3-1/TRBV3-2; CDR3: CASSQDTGMSTPVAFF; DNA: TGTGCCAGCAGCCAAGACACAGGGATGAGTACTCCTGTAGCTTTCTTT
J: TRBJ2-3; size: -; length: 13; D: -; V: TRBV2; CDR3: CASSASGIDTQYF; DNA: TGTGCCAGCAGTGCATCGGGGATAGATACGCAGTATTTT
J: TRBJ2-7; size: -; length: 15; D: TRBD1; V: TRBV7-2; CDR3: CASSFTRGRSYEQYF; DNA: TGTGCCAGCAGCTTTACGAGGGGGCGCTCCTACGAGCAGTACTTC
J: TRBJ1-2; size: -; length: 17; D: -; V: TRBV3-1/TRBV3-2; CDR3: CASSQQGPTLTIYGYTF; DNA: TGTGCCAGCAGCCAACAGGGGCCGACTCTTACGATCTATGGCTACACCTTC
J: TRBJ2-7; size: -; length: 14; D: -; V: TRBV5-4; CDR3: CASSLGGANYEQYF; DNA: TGTGCCAGCAGCTTAGGGGGAGCGAACTACGAGCAGTACTTC
J: TRBJ1-5; size: -; length: 15; D: -; V: TRBV15; CDR3: CATSREGRSNQPQHF; DNA: TGTGCCACCAGCAGAGAAGGGAGAAGCAATCAGCCCCAGCATTTT
J: TRBJ1-3; size: -; length: 14; D: -; V: TRBV28; CDR3: CASRTTGLGNTIYF; DNA: TGTGCCAGCAGAACGACAGGCCTGGGAAACACCATATATTTT
J: TRBJ1-2; size: -; length: 11; D: -; V: TRBV28; CDR3: CASSPTGYYTF; DNA: TGTGCCAGCAGTCCCACAGGGTACTACACCTTC
J: TRBJ1-1; size: -; length: 15; D: -; V: TRBV6-1; CDR3: CASSEIVPGGTEAFF; DNA: TGTGCCAGCAGTGAAATTGTCCCGGGAGGCACTGAAGCTTTCTTT
J: TRBJ2-7; size: -; length: 14; D: -; V: TRBV6-1; CDR3: CASSEAGGGYEQYF; DNA: TGTGCCAGCAGTGAGGCGGGTGGAGGCTACGAGCAGTACTTC
J: TRBJ2-3; size: -; length: 15; D: TRBD1; V: TRBV5-8; CDR3: CASSLGQGNSDTQYF; DNA: TGTGCCAGCAGCCTCGGACAGGGTAATTCAGATACGCAGTATTTT
J: TRBJ2-3; size: -; length: 15; D: TRBD2; V: TRBV19; CDR3: CASSIVAGYTDTQYF; DNA: TGTGCCAGTAGTATCGTAGCGGGGTACACAGATACGCAGTATTTT
J: TRBJ1-1; size: -; length: 16; D: -; V: TRBV13; CDR3: CASSPRQGRGNTEAFF; DNA: TGTGCCAGCAGCCCGAGGCAGGGGAGGGGGAACACTGAAGCTTTCTTT
J: TRBJ2-2; size: -; length: 18; D: TRBD2; V: TRBV11-2; CDR3: CASSISGGAFLDTGELFF; DNA: TGTGCCAGCAGCATCAGCGGGGGGGCCTTTTTAGACACCGGGGAGCTGTTTTTT
J: TRBJ1-2; size: -; length: 12; D: -; V: TRBV30; CDR3: CAWSGAGVGYTF; DNA: TGTGCCTGGAGTGGGGCGGGTGTTGGCTACACCTTC
J: TRBJ1-1; size: -; length: 10; D: -; V: TRBV30; CDR3: CAWVIGKAFF; DNA: TGTGCCTGGGTTATCGGGAAGGCTTTCTTT
J: TRBJ2-3; size: -; length: 15; D: -; V: TRBV2; CDR3: CASSEARSGTDTQYF; DNA: TGTGCCAGCAGTGAAGCGAGGAGTGGCACAGATACGCAGTATTTT
J: TRBJ2-2; size: -; length: 15; D: -; V: TRBV7-8; CDR3: CASSLVFANTGELFF; DNA: TGTGCCAGCAGCTTAGTTTTCGCGAACACCGGGGAGCTGTTTTTT
J: TRBJ2-7; size: once; length: 14; D: -; V: TRBV7-2; CDR3: CASNRDRSSYEQYF; DNA: TGTGCCAGCAACAGAGACAGGAGCTCCTACGAGCAGTACTTC
J: TRBJ1-1; size: once; length: 13; D: -; V: TRBV5-8; CDR3: CASSRQSNTEAFF; DNA: TGTGCCAGCAGTAGACAGTCGAACACTGAAGCTTTCTTT
J: TRBJ2-7; size: -; length: 13; D: -; V: TRBV6-2/TRBV6-3; CDR3: CASSHTSKYEQYF; DNA: TGTGCCAGCAGTCATACTAGCAAGTACGAGCAGTACTTC
J: TRBJ2-7; size: -; length: 16; D: TRBD1; V: TRBV6-5; CDR3: CASSSTKTGGDDEQYF; DNA: TGTGCCAGCAGTTCCACCAAGACAGGGGGCGATGACGAGCAGTACTTC
J: TRBJ1-5; size: -; length: 13; D: -; V: TRBV7-2; CDR3: CASSKEGGQPQHF; DNA: TGTGCCAGCAGTAAAGAAGGGGGTCAGCCCCAGCATTTT
J: TRBJ1-1; size: once; length: 16; D: TRBD1; V: TRBV3-1/TRBV3-2; CDR3: CASSQGTGDLATEAFF; DNA: TGTGCCAGCAGCCAAGGGACAGGGGATTTGGCCACTGAAGCTTTCTTT
J: TRBJ2-3; size: many; length: 17; D: TRBD2; V: TRBV4-2; CDR3: CASSQVPAGVFTDTQYF; DNA: TGTGCCAGCAGCCAAGTGCCAGCGGGGGTCTTCACAGATACGCAGTATTTT
J: TRBJ2-7; size: -; length: 17; D: TRBD2; V: TRBV11-2; CDR3: CASSRRTSGGKTYEQYF; DNA: TGTGCCAGCAGCCGCAGGACTAGCGGGGGCAAGACCTACGAGCAGTACTTC
J: TRBJ2-4; size: -; length: 12; D: -; V: TRBV2; CDR3: CASSEKRVIQYF; DNA: TGTGCCAGCAGTGAAAAGAGGGTTATTCAGTACTTC
J: TRBJ1-2; size: -; length: 18; D: -; V: TRBV16; CDR3: CASSQSSLLLRSNYGYTF; DNA: TGTGCCAGCAGCCAATCTTCGCTCTTGCTAAGGAGTAACTATGGCTACACCTTC
J: TRBJ2-5; size: -; length: 15; D: TRBD2; V: TRBV5-6; CDR3: CASTRTSGGEETQYF; DNA: TGTGCCAGCACCAGGACTAGCGGGGGGGAAGAGACCCAGTACTTC
J: TRBJ1-2; size: -; length: 13; D: -; V: TRBV4-1; CDR3: CASSPRFGNGYTF; DNA: TGCGCCAGCAGCCCCCGGTTCGGGAATGGCTACACCTTC
J: TRBJ2-1; size: -; length: 12; D: -; V: TRBV29-1; CDR3: CSLQGNYNEQFF; DNA: TGCAGCTTACAGGGCAACTACAATGAGCAGTTCTTC
J: TRBJ1-2; size: -; length: 13; D: TRBD1; V: TRBV27; CDR3: CASSDRAWYGYTF; DNA: TGTGCCAGCAGCGACAGGGCGTGGTATGGCTACACCTTC
J: TRBJ1-2; size: once; length: 15; D: -; V: TRBV5-5; CDR3: CASNGPERSADGYTF; DNA: TGTGCCAGCAATGGACCAGAAAGGTCAGCGGATGGCTACACCTTC
J: TRBJ1-2; size: -; length: 14; D: TRBD1; V: TRBV19; CDR3: CASSPGQGGMGYTF; DNA: TGTGCCAGTAGTCCCGGACAGGGCGGGATGGGCTACACCTTC
J: TRBJ1-3; size: once; length: 13; D: -; V: TRBV7-9; CDR3: CASTPSSGNTIYF; DNA: TGTGCCAGCACCCCCTCCTCTGGAAACACCATATATTTT
J: TRBJ2-7; size: few; length: 11; D: -; V: TRBV28; CDR3: CASRLFSEQYF; DNA: TGTGCCAGCCGCTTGTTTAGCGAGCAGTACTTC
J: TRBJ1-5; size: -; length: 13; D: -; V: TRBV5-7; CDR3: CASSLSTDQPQHF; DNA: TGTGCCAGCAGCCTTTCGACAGACCAGCCCCAGCATTTT
J: TRBJ2-7; size: once; length: 17; D: TRBD2; V: TRBV7-2; CDR3: CASSWGFRDYSSYKQYF; DNA: TGTGCCAGCAGCTGGGGATTCCGGGACTACAGCTCCTACAAGCAGTACTTC
J: TRBJ1-2; size: -; length: 15; D: TRBD1; V: TRBV5-1; CDR3: CASSLERGHGYGYTF; DNA: TGCGCCAGCAGCTTGGAAAGGGGGCACGGCTATGGCTACACCTTC
J: TRBJ1-4; size: -; length: 15; D: -; V: TRBV5-1; CDR3: CASSLVSGDNEKLFF; DNA: TGCGCCAGCAGCTTAGTATCAGGGGATAATGAAAAACTGTTTTTT
J: TRBJ2-5; size: -; length: 15; D: TRBD2; V: TRBV7-8; CDR3: CASSLGGGAGETQYF; DNA: TGTGCCAGCAGCTTAGGCGGGGGGGCCGGAGAGACCCAGTACTTC